Following are 25 T cell receptor beta chains from one sample sequenced in a study of identical twins. One entry per CDR3 protein results from TCRdb running MiXCR on the 5' RACE reads. Among about 690,000 distinct CDR3 sequences listed, approximately 22% were seen once. These data were also reused for a study on T cells expressing NK-cell markers.

Sequencing input: PBMCs. Source of these receptors: a woman between 18 and 29 years old in good health.

The CDR3 coding sequence is TGTGCCAGCAGCCCCCCCCAAGTAGCGGGTGGCTACAATGAGCAGTTCTTC. It translates to CASSPPQVAGGYNEQFF. The chain employs TRBV7-2 and TRBJ2-1; TRBD2 matches 7 bases. The CDR3 covers 17 residues. J lost 3 bases, V lost 5 bases, and 13 bases had no gene match. Looked up from germline, CDR1 is SGHTA and CDR2 is FQGNSA.

The V call is TRBV4-3, the J call TRBJ2-3, with D possibly being TRBD2 (5 bases). CDR1 and CDR2 (germline): LGHNA, YSLEER. The CDR3 spans 13 residues. Trimming removed 1 base from V and 8 bases from J, with 10 bases in between. CDR3 DNA: TGCGCCAGCAGCCAAGGGACTCTGGGTACGCAGTATTTT. Protein: CASSQGTLGTQYF.

This chain joins TRBV12-3 or TRBV12-4 and TRBJ1-2; D uncertain. The CDR3 spans 14 residues. The V gene lost 3 bases and the J gene lost 5 bases, with 13 bases spanning the gap. DNA of the CDR3: TGTGCCAGCAGTTTGTCATGGGTATGGTATGGCTACACCTTC. This gives the protein CASSLSWVWYGYTF.

Here the CDR3 DNA reads TGTGCCAGCAGTTTATCAGGGGGTATGGACGAGCAGTACTTC. Translation: CASSLSGGMDEQYF. The rearrangement joins TRBV12-3 or TRBV12-4 to TRBJ2-7, with 7 bases aligning to TRBD1. V dropped 2 bases and J dropped 5; count of bases not matched to a gene: 6. The CDR3 consists of 14 residues.

This sequence joins TRBV7-2 and TRBJ2-3; a possible D gene is TRBD2 (5 bases). CDR1 and CDR2 (germline): SGHTA, FQGNSA. The CDR3 consists of 15 residues. The V end was cut by 5 bases, the J end by 7 bases, with 19 bases between. CDR3: CASSGGLPPAYTQYF. The CDR3 DNA reads TGTGCCAGCAGCGGCGGACTGCCCCCTGCTTATACGCAGTATTTT.

The V and J genes are TRBV5-1 and TRBJ2-7; TRBD2 aligns across 7 bases. This CDR3 has 15 amino acids. Germline V gene sequence: CDR1 SGHRS, CDR2 YFSETQ. With 4 bases clipped from V and 1 base from J, the junction kept 8 bases outside the gene matches. The CDR3 is CASSRGTIVSYEQYF. The CDR3 DNA follows: TGCGCCAGCAGCCGGGGGACTATTGTTTCCTACGAGCAGTACTTC.

This clonotype has only a few counts. The chain employs TRBV6-1 and TRBJ2-2, with TRBD1 matching 7 bases. CDR1 and CDR2 from the germline V gene are MNHNS and SASEGT. This CDR3 region has 15 residues. With V trimmed by 3 bases and J by 3 bases, 4 bases remained unmatched. This CDR3 reads CASSDRDSYTGELFF. The CDR3 DNA follows: TGTGCCAGCAGTGACCGGGACAGCTACACCGGGGAGCTGTTTTTT.

This chain links TRBV6-6 with TRBJ1-5; D gene uncertain. Trimming left V 7 bases short and J 5 bases short, with 9 bases between. Per germline, CDR1 MNHNY and CDR2 SVGAGI (reference sequence). The CDR3 sequence is 12 residues long. The CDR3 region is CASNRRDQPQHF. CDR3 DNA: TGTGCCAGCAATCGAAGGGATCAGCCCCAGCATTTT.

The chain employs TRBV6-2 or TRBV6-3 and TRBJ2-1; D might be TRBD1 or TRBD2, each matching 6 bases. The ends were cut back, 6 bases at V and 10 bases at J, with 13 bases in the middle. Germline V gives CDR1 MNHEY, CDR2 SVGEGT. CDR3 length: 12 residues. CDR3 protein: CASREGGWEQFF. The CDR3, as DNA: TGTGCCAGCAGGGAGGGGGGCTGGGAGCAGTTCTTC.

This clonotype has at least ten counts. The gene calls are TRBV29-1 and TRBJ2-7, with 10 nucleotides matching TRBD1. The CDR3 covers 14 residues. The germline V gene encodes CDR1 SQVTM and CDR2 ANQGSEA. J lost 4 bases, V lost 6 bases, and 9 bases had no gene match. CDR3 DNA: TGCAGCGTAGCACCGGGACAGGGGAGATACGAGCAGTACTTC. Amino acids: CSVAPGQGRYEQYF.

The chain joins TRBV20-1 to TRBJ2-5; 10 nucleotides match TRBD2. The germline CDR1 and CDR2 sequences are DFQATT and SNEGSKA (reference sequence). This CDR3 comprises 18 residues. Trimming removed 3 bases from V and 3 bases from J; junction bases left unmatched: 16. The chain's CDR3 is CSASARGLAGVKEETQYF. CDR3 sequence (DNA): TGCAGTGCTAGCGCGAGGGGGCTAGCGGGAGTTAAGGAAGAGACCCAGTACTTC.

In its sample, this clonotype was seen a few times. V and J are TRBV7-9 and TRBJ1-2; D is undetermined. CDR1 is SEHNR, CDR2 FQNEAQ, per germline (reference sequence). This CDR3 spans 15 amino acids. The ends were cut back, 2 bases at V and 2 bases at J, with 12 bases in the middle. The CDR3 is CASSLRAVTNYGYTF. The CDR3 DNA sequence: TGTGCCAGCAGCTTAAGAGCAGTGACCAACTATGGCTACACCTTC.

This clonotype was counted a few times. V usage is TRBV20-1 and J usage is TRBJ1-1; no reliable D call. Germline assignment: CDR1 DFQATT and CDR2 SNEGSKA (reference sequence). The V end was cut by 6 bases, the J end by 6 bases, with 8 bases between. This CDR3 has 10 residues. The DNA for the CDR3 is TGCAGTGCCCTAGAGGCTGAAGCTTTCTTT. It encodes CSALEAEAFF.

V gene TRBV5-1 combines with J gene TRBJ2-7; D is undetermined. The germline V and J ends were trimmed by 4 bases and 6 bases, with 17 bases remaining between them. In germline, CDR1 is SGHRS, CDR2 YFSETQ. The CDR3 runs 14 residues. The CDR3 DNA is TGCGCCAGCAGCCCCCCAGGTTGGCATGTCGAGCAGTACTTC. It encodes CASSPPGWHVEQYF.

The sample holds a few counts of this clonotype. The chain joins TRBV7-9 to TRBJ2-7, with TRBD2 as a possible D gene (5 bases). The V end was cut by 2 bases, the J end by 5 bases, with 13 bases between. This CDR3 spans 14 amino acids. Looked up from germline, CDR1 is SEHNR and CDR2 is FQNEAQ (reference sequence). The CDR3 region is CASSLSPGNHEQYF. The CDR3 DNA reads as TGTGCCAGCAGCTTAAGCCCCGGGAACCACGAGCAGTACTTC.

CDR3 nucleotides: TGTGCCAGCAGATCTAGAGATTCCTACGAGCAGTACTTC. As protein: CASRSRDSYEQYF. The chain joins TRBV12-3 or TRBV12-4 to TRBJ2-7; unclear D gene. Between the trimmed V and J ends, which lost 6 bases and 1 base, there was a span of 10 bases. The CDR3 length is 13 residues.

The gene calls are TRBV7-3 and TRBJ2-3; 8 bases line up with TRBD2. The CDR3 has 14 amino acids. The V gene end was trimmed by 2 bases and the J gene end by 4 bases; junction bases not matched to a gene: 2. Germline V gene sequence: CDR1 SGHTA, CDR2 FQGTGA. The CDR3 DNA reads as TGTGCCAGCAGCTTACGGGGGGGGCCAGATACGCAGTATTTT. Residues: CASSLRGGPDTQYF.

The table lists this clonotype with a few counts. The V and J genes are TRBV15 and TRBJ2-1, with D perhaps matching TRBD1 (5 bases). This CDR3 has 15 residues. In germline, CDR1 is LNHNV, CDR2 YYDKDF (reference sequence). The germline V and J ends were trimmed by 0 bases and 4 bases, with 10 bases remaining between them. CDR3 region: CATSREIRGYNEQFF. The CDR3 bases are TGTGCCACCAGCAGAGAAATTAGGGGTTACAATGAGCAGTTCTTC.

In its sample, this clonotype was seen a few times. The chain links TRBV13 to TRBJ1-1; no clear D. The CDR3 is 12 amino acids. Germline V CDR1 and CDR2: PRHDT, FYEKMQ (reference sequence). V was clipped by 5 bases and J by 8 bases, with 12 bases between them. The CDR3 protein is CASSLHRVEAFF. The CDR3 DNA is TGTGCCAGCAGCCTCCACCGGGTGGAAGCTTTCTTT.

The chain recombines TRBV20-1 with TRBJ1-1; no clear D. There are 11 residues in the CDR3. The germline V gene has CDR1 DFQATT and CDR2 SNEGSKA (reference sequence). The V end lost 6 bases, the J end lost 7 bases, and 12 bases lay between the germline ends. Written as DNA, the CDR3 is TGCAGTGCGATCAGTCGGAATGAAGCTTTCTTT. It is translated as CSAISRNEAFF.

This clonotype has only a few counts. V usage is TRBV4-1 and J usage is TRBJ2-1; perhaps TRBD1 as D (6 bases). Germline CDR1 and CDR2: MGHRA and YSYEKL. The CDR3 runs 16 residues. V shed 3 bases and J shed 4 bases, with 16 bases lying between them. The CDR3 DNA sequence: TGCGCCAGCAGCCAGATCGGCAGGGGCCGGTACAATGAGCAGTTCTTC. This translates into CASSQIGRGRYNEQFF.

This chain uses TRBV29-1 with TRBJ2-1; D perhaps matches TRBD2 (5 bases). The CDR3 has 14 residues. V was cut by 5 bases and J by 5 bases, with 16 bases left in between. Germline V gives CDR1 SQVTM, CDR2 ANQGSEA. The CDR3 protein is CSVFGRYGDNEQFF. The CDR3 region has the DNA TGCAGCGTTTTCGGCAGGTACGGGGACAATGAGCAGTTCTTC.

The chain recombines TRBV20-1 with TRBJ1-5; TRBD1 aligns across 7 bases. V dropped 0 bases and J dropped 7; count of bases not matched to a gene: 15. The CDR3 runs 17 residues. Germline CDR1 reads DFQATT; CDR2 reads SNEGSKA (reference sequence). CDR3 nucleotides: TGCAGTGCTAGAGAAGCGGGCAGGGGGTACTTGGGGCAGCCCCAGCATTTT. It encodes CSAREAGRGYLGQPQHF.

This clonotype has more than one count but fewer than ten. V usage is TRBV5-1 and J usage is TRBJ2-1; D not certain. CDR1 and CDR2 from the germline V gene are SGHRS and YFSETQ. V shed 2 bases and J shed 3 bases, with 6 bases lying between them. This CDR3 region has 13 residues. DNA of the CDR3: TGCGCCAGCAGCTTCGAGAACTACAATGAGCAGTTCTTC. Protein product: CASSFENYNEQFF.

In this sample, this clonotype turned up a few times. The V and J genes are TRBV5-1 and TRBJ2-5, with a tentative D call TRBD2 (6 bases). Germline V gene sequence: CDR1 SGHRS, CDR2 YFSETQ. The CDR3 sequence is 13 residues long. With 4 bases removed from V and 5 bases from J, the gap between germline ends came to 12 bases. CDR3 sequence reads: CASSPWDLETQYF. The CDR3 DNA reads TGCGCCAGCAGCCCTTGGGACTTGGAGACCCAGTACTTC.